This entry lists 20 T cell receptor beta chains sequenced from one sample in a study of T cell clonality in common variable immunodeficiency. Findings of the study overall: Common variable immunodeficiency TCR beta sequences reportedly had fewer deletions and N-nucleotide insertions.

The protocol was immunoSEQ multiplex PCR, while the TCRdb copy is restricted to in-frame clones and leaves out a portion. In all, the sample yields 8,000 to 9,500 clones. No antigens are known for them. Sequencing was carried out using peripheral blood mononuclear cells. The receptors originated from a human donor with common variable immunodeficiency.

This clone is classed as medium-sized by frequency. The read stops 3 residues short of the end of the CDR3; the missing end is completed from the germline J gene. V gene TRBV29-1 combines with J gene TRBJ2-4; the D call may be TRBD1 or TRBD2 (6 bases each). Trimming left V 7 bases short and J 1 base short, with 11 bases between. CDR1 is SQVTM, CDR2 ANQGSEA, per germline. This CDR3 is built from 13 residues. CDR3 region: CSAQGRAKNIQYF. CDR3 bases read: TGCAGCGCCCAGGGGAGGGCCAAAAACATT.

In regard to this clone: Read data end 3 residues before the CDR3 end; the end is taken from the germline J gene. V and J are TRBV5-3 and TRBJ2-7; D not resolved. TRBV5-3 is treated as an ORF (open reading frame) with a function not yet certain. This CDR3 contains 15 residues. V lost 5 bases and J lost 4, with 19 bases in between. The sequenced CDR3 bases are TGTGCCAGAAGTTGGGCCAGAACGCTTAAATACGAG. Translated: CARSWARTLKYE. The full CDR3 sequence reads CARSWARTLKYEQYF.

About this clone itself: The CDR3 end is not reached by the read, which stops 3 residues before it; the germline J gene fills it in. The rearrangement joins TRBV19 to TRBJ1-1; 10 positions agree with TRBD1. Germline V gene data show CDR1 as LNHDA and CDR2 as SQIVND (reference sequence). The CDR3 consists of 11 residues. The sequenced part of the CDR3 DNA is TGTGCCAGCGGGACAGGGGTAGTA. The encoded protein is CASGTGVV. The entire CDR3 protein is CASGTGVVAFF.

CDR3 loop: CASSPRTGNDEQFF. The part of the CDR3 DNA that was read is TGTGCCAGCTCACCCAGGACAGGGAACGATGAG. The rearrangement links TRBV18 to TRBJ2-1; 8 bases line up with TRBD1. The DNA ends 3 residues before the CDR3 does, and the rest of the CDR3 is filled in from the germline J gene. The length of the CDR3 is 14 residues. Losses at the gene ends were 3 bases for V and 8 bases for J; bases not matched to a gene: 6. Per the germline V gene, CDR1 is KGHSH and CDR2 is LQKENI. The complete variable domain, with remaining parts taken from reference TRBV18 and TRBJ2-1, reads NAGVMQNPRHLVRRRGQEARLRCSPMKGHSHVYWYRQLPEEGLKFMVYLQKENIIDESGMPKERFSAEFPKEGPSILRIQQVVRGDSAAYFCASSPRTGNDEQFFGPGTRLTVL.

Comment on this clone: The CDR3 goes on 3 residues after the read ends, and that part is filled in from the germline J gene. The gene calls are TRBV5-1 and TRBJ1-2, with 9 bases matching TRBD1. V was clipped by 5 bases and J by 1 base; unmatched bases: 6. CDR3 length: 15 amino acids. Looked up from germline, CDR1 is SGHRS and CDR2 is YFSETQ. The CDR3: CASRDGTGFNYGYTF. The part of the CDR3 DNA that was read is TGCGCCAGCAGGGACGGGACAGGGTTTAACTATGGC.

On this clone itself: The CDR3 end is not reached by the read, which stops 3 residues before it; the germline J gene fills it in. The V gene is TRBV7-8, the J gene TRBJ1-2; unclear D gene. From germline, CDR1 is SGHVS and CDR2 FQNEAQ. This CDR3 has 12 residues. V was pared by 6 bases and J by 4 bases, with 9 bases between. The CDR3 DNA, read in part, is TGTGCCAGCAGTTCGGGGTTCTATGGC. This sequence encodes CASSSGFYG. The whole CDR3 protein is CASSSGFYGYTF.

On this clone itself: The read terminates 3 residues ahead of where the CDR3 ends, so the germline J gene completes it. The V call is TRBV19, the J call TRBJ2-5; the D gene is possibly TRBD2 (6 bases). The CDR3 is 16 residues long. V was trimmed by 3 bases and J by 2 bases, leaving 16 bases between them. CDR1 is LNHDA and CDR2 is SQIVND in the germline V gene (reference sequence). The sequenced part of the CDR3 DNA is TGTGCCAGTAGTATCCGGAGCGGGTTTAGTCAAGAGACC. It encodes CASSIRSGFSQET. In full, the CDR3 is CASSIRSGFSQETQYF.

Notes on this clone: The read ends 3 residues early relative to the CDR3; the germline J gene fills the gap. V gene TRBV19 combines with J gene TRBJ1-2, with D tentatively TRBD1 (5 bases). The CDR3 loop spans 12 amino acids. The V end was cut by 7 bases, the J end by 6 bases, with 12 bases between. Per the germline V gene, CDR1 is LNHDA and CDR2 is SQIVND (reference sequence). The DNA read from the CDR3 is TGTGCCAGTACCACCCCCAGGGATGGC. Translating gives CASTTPRDG. The full CDR3 reads CASTTPRDGYTF.

Of note for this clone: The CDR3 end lies 3 residues beyond the end of the read and is filled in from the germline J gene. The chain joins TRBV7-2 to TRBJ2-7; TRBD1 matches at 8 bases. This CDR3 is built from 14 residues. Unmatched junction bases numbered 6, after V lost 5 bases and J lost 3 bases. The germline V gene has CDR1 SGHTA and CDR2 FQGNSA. CDR3 sequence: CASSQGQVYYEQYF. The part of the CDR3 DNA that was read is TGTGCCAGCAGCCAGGGACAGGTCTACTACGAG.

By frequency, this clone is medium-sized (0.01 to 0.1%). The CDR3 loop is CASSLERLAGETQYF. The DNA read from the CDR3 is TGCGCCAGCAGCTTGGAGCGGCTAGCGGGAGAGACC. The chain has TRBV5-1 and TRBJ2-5, with 8 bases aligning to TRBD2. The read ends 3 residues early relative to the CDR3; the germline J gene fills the gap. This CDR3 is 15 amino acids long. V lost 0 bases and J lost 4; bases outside the gene matches: 5. CDR1 is SGHRS, CDR2 YFSETQ, per germline.

On this clone itself: The read halts 3 residues ahead of the CDR3 end, with the missing end drawn from the germline J gene. The chain couples TRBV18 to TRBJ2-2, with D possibly matching TRBD1 (5 bases). The CDR3 length is 16 residues. The V and J ends lost 4 bases and 3 bases respectively, with 15 bases between them. Germline assignment: CDR1 KGHSH and CDR2 LQKENI. Partial CDR3 DNA: TGTGCCAGCTCACGGTCAAGGGGCTGGGACACCGGGGAG. It specifies CASSRSRGWDTGE. The CDR3 in its entirety is CASSRSRGWDTGELFF.

About this clone itself: The DNA ends 3 residues before the CDR3 does, and the rest of the CDR3 is filled in from the germline J gene. This rearrangement joins TRBV2 to TRBJ1-5; 8 bases are a match to TRBD1. V lost 6 bases and J lost 0; bases outside the gene matches: 1. Germline loops: CDR1 SNHLY, CDR2 FYNNEI. CDR3 length: 14 residues. CDR3 protein: CASSGQGSNQPQHF. Incomplete CDR3 DNA: TGTGCCAGCAGCGGACAGGGTAGCAATCAGCCC.

Of note for this clone: Read data end 3 residues before the CDR3 end; the end is taken from the germline J gene. This chain joins TRBV7-3 and TRBJ2-5; D not resolved. Germline values: CDR1 SGHTA, CDR2 FQGTGA. There are 14 residues in the CDR3. Trimming cost V 1 base and J 1 base, with 7 bases left between them. CDR3 amino acids: CASSLNSLQETQYF. The covered CDR3 bases are TGTGCCAGCAGCTTAAACAGCCTCCAAGAGACC.

With respect to this clone: The CDR3 is cut off 3 residues early in the read; its end comes from the germline J gene. The gene calls are TRBV19 and TRBJ2-7, with a tentative D call TRBD1 (6 bases). With 3 bases removed from V and 4 bases from J, the gap between germline ends came to 10 bases. Germline V gene data show CDR1 as LNHDA and CDR2 as SQIVND (reference sequence). The CDR3 spans 13 residues. The CDR3 bases that were read are TGTGCCAGTAGTATGGTCCAGGGGTACGAG. Amino acid sequence: CASSMVQGYE. The entire CDR3 protein is CASSMVQGYEQYF.

As concerns this clone: The read ends 3 residues early relative to the CDR3; the germline J gene fills the gap. J is TRBJ1-2 and V is TRBV5-1, with 7 bases lining up with TRBD1. Per germline, CDR1 SGHRS and CDR2 YFSETQ. Losses at the gene ends were 0 bases for V and 7 bases for J; bases not matched to a gene: 9. The CDR3 has 15 amino acids. CDR3 loop: CASSLEVAGGFGYTF. The sequenced CDR3 bases are TGCGCCAGCAGCTTGGAGGTGGCAGGGGGTTTTGGC. Full variable domain (remainder filled in from reference TRBV5-1 and TRBJ1-2): KAGVTQTPRYLIKTRGQQVTLSCSPISGHRSVSWYQQTPGQGLQFLFEYFSETQRNKGNFPGRFSGRQFSNSRSEMNVSTLELGDSALYLCASSLEVAGGFGYTFGSGTRLTVV.

On this clone itself: The read ends 3 residues early relative to the CDR3; the germline J gene fills the gap. V usage is TRBV7-2 and J usage is TRBJ1-6; 7 nucleotides align to TRBD1. J lost 10 bases, V lost 1 base, and 4 bases had no gene match. Germline lookup yields CDR1 SGHTA and CDR2 FQGNSA. The CDR3 runs 14 residues. The part of the CDR3 DNA that was read is TGTGCCAGCAGCTTAGACAGGGGCAGGTCACCC. It codes for CASSLDRGRSP. The whole CDR3 reads CASSLDRGRSPLHF. The full variable domain, in which reference TRBV7-2 and TRBJ1-6 provide the parts outside the CDR3, is GAGVSQSPSNKVTEKGKDVELRCDPISGHTALYWYRQSLGQGLEFLIYFQGNSAPDKSGLPSDRFSAERTGGSVSTLTIQRTQQEDSAVYLCASSLDRGRSPLHFGNGTRLTVT.

Concerning this clone: The read gets to within 3 residues of the CDR3 end, and the germline J gene fills in the rest. This sequence joins TRBV5-1 and TRBJ2-3, with TRBD1 identical over 8 bases. The CDR3 runs to 14 residues. Germline assignment: CDR1 SGHRS and CDR2 YFSETQ. J lost 5 bases, V lost 0 bases, and 2 bases had no gene match. The CDR3 here is CASSLEGTGDTQYF. Partial CDR3 DNA: TGCGCCAGCAGCTTGGAAGGGACAGGAGATACG.

To note about this clone: The observed sequence ends 3 residues before the CDR3 terminus, with the missing tail filled in from the germline J gene. The chain joins TRBV19 to TRBJ2-6, with D possibly TRBD1 on 6 matching bases. Trimming removed 7 bases at V and 0 bases at J, with 13 bases between. This CDR3 comprises 16 residues. Germline CDR1 and CDR2: LNHDA and SQIVND (reference sequence). The CDR3 is CASNGRGPSGANVLTF. The sequenced part of the CDR3 DNA is TGTGCCAGTAACGGCAGGGGCCCCTCTGGGGCCAACGTC.

To note about this clone: The missing CDR3 end, 3 residues past where the read stops, is filled in from the germline J gene. The chain carries TRBV19 and TRBJ1-1; D not certain. Germline assignment: CDR1 LNHDA and CDR2 SQIVND (reference sequence). This CDR3 is built from 14 residues. Trimming left V 3 bases short and J 0 bases short, with 8 bases between. CDR3 DNA, as far as it was read: TGTGCCAGTAGTATTGGACTCTTGAACACTGAA. It codes for CASSIGLLNTE. The entire CDR3 is CASSIGLLNTEAFF.

With regard to this clone: With the read ending 3 residues before the CDR3 end, the germline J gene is used to fill in that end. The chain is built from TRBV19 and TRBJ1-5; TRBD1 matches 8 bases. Germline-derived CDR1 and CDR2 are LNHDA and SQIVND (reference sequence). CDR3 length equals 15 residues. V shed 1 base, J shed 5 bases, and the junction held 4 bases outside the gene matches. The CDR3 loop is CASSIGQGPHQPQHF. Partial CDR3 DNA: TGTGCCAGTAGTATAGGACAGGGGCCGCATCAGCCC.